The 3 T cell receptor beta chains presented below share a single source sample, sequenced in a study of blood T cells in healthy people across ages. Combining a sample-barcoded 5' primer with a J-beta primer mix, a second PCR ran for about 6 to 11 cycles. TCRdb analysed the 5' RACE reads with MiXCR anew, one entry per CDR3 protein. Of approximately 940,000 distinct CDR3 sequences in the sample, about 48% were seen once. The sequencing sample was made of blood. All receptors derive from a man under 40 in good health.

The chain has TRBV7-6 and TRBJ2-3, with a possible D match to TRBD2 (6 bases). CDR1 and CDR2 from the germline V gene are SGHVS and FNYEAQ. V was cut by 1 base and J by 1 base, with 12 bases left in between. The CDR3 spans 16 residues. CDR3 protein: CASSLVPGEGTDTQYF. The CDR3, as DNA: TGTGCCAGCAGCTTAGTGCCGGGAGAGGGCACAGATACGCAGTATTTT.

The gene calls are TRBV12-3 or TRBV12-4 and TRBJ2-3, with TRBD2 identical over 13 bases. CDR3 length equals 17 residues. The V gene end was trimmed by 4 bases and the J gene end by 2 bases; junction bases not matched to a gene: 6. CDR3 sequence: CASSSHTSGGATDTQYF. The CDR3 region has the DNA TGTGCCAGCAGTTCCCACACTAGCGGGGGGGCCACAGATACGCAGTATTTT.

The chain joins TRBV4-2 to TRBJ1-6; TRBD1 might be the D (6 bases). The V end lost 0 bases, the J end lost 8 bases, and 14 bases lay between the germline ends. Germline V lookup: CDR1 LGHNA, CDR2 YNFKEQ. The CDR3 runs 16 residues. In DNA form, the CDR3 reads TGTGCCAGCAGCCAAGAACAGGGACGGGGGGATTCACCCCTCCACTTT. Its translation is CASSQEQGRGDSPLHF.